This is a list of T cell receptor beta chains from one sample in a study of Ad26.COV2.S vaccination and SARS-CoV-2 variants. Clones were sequenced by immunoSEQ multiplex PCR, and TCRdb holds only the in-frame ones, with some missing. The sample holds around 300,000 clones; around 89% are singletons and the top ten take roughly 5%. The sample was peripheral blood, taken in a trial of Ad26.COV2.S vaccine versus placebo. Receptors originate from a person between 18 and 65 years old who received the Ad26.COV2.S COVID-19 vaccine or a placebo. Each CDR3 is given with its conserved first and last residue. D genes are given only for firm matches. The listing skips clone size in some rows; elsewhere it reads once, few, many or a size class.

clone size: once; V gene: TRBV19; D gene: TRBD1; J gene: TRBJ2-7; CDR3 DNA: TGTGCCAGTAGTAAAGGTTGGACAGGAGGCGAGCAGTACTTC; CDR3 protein: CASSKGWTGGEQYF
clone size: .; V gene: TRBV6-4; D gene: TRBD2; J gene: TRBJ2-4; CDR3 DNA: TGTGCCAGCAGTGAGGATCGTCTAGCGGGAACGTTCGAAAACATTCAGTACTTC; CDR3 protein: CASSEDRLAGTFENIQYF
clone size: .; V gene: TRBV7-7; D gene: .; J gene: TRBJ2-5; CDR3 DNA: TGTGCTAGCAGCTTAGGCTCAGGGGAAGCAGAGACCCAGTACTTC; CDR3 protein: CASSLGSGEAETQYF
clone size: .; V gene: TRBV19; D gene: TRBD2; J gene: TRBJ2-1; CDR3 DNA: TGTGCCAGTAGTCGGGGACTAGCGGCTTATGAGCAGTTCTTC; CDR3 protein: CASSRGLAAYEQFF
clone size: once; V gene: TRBV6-5; D gene: .; J gene: TRBJ1-5; CDR3 DNA: TGTGCCAGCAGTCAGGGTGCCAGGGCCCTACAGCCCCAGCATTTT; CDR3 protein: CASSQGARALQPQHF
clone size: .; V gene: TRBV2; D gene: TRBD1; J gene: TRBJ2-5; CDR3 DNA: TGTGCCAGCAGTGAAACGACAGGGGACGAGACCCAGTACTTC; CDR3 protein: CASSETTGDETQYF
clone size: .; V gene: TRBV2; D gene: .; J gene: TRBJ2-3; CDR3 DNA: TGTGCCAGCAGTGAAGAATTCTTAACAGATACGCAGTATTTT; CDR3 protein: CASSEEFLTDTQYF
clone size: .; V gene: TRBV19; D gene: .; J gene: TRBJ2-7; CDR3 DNA: TGTGCCAGTAGTCCGTCGTGGCGGTACTACGAGCAGTACTTC; CDR3 protein: CASSPSWRYYEQYF
clone size: .; V gene: TRBV28; D gene: .; J gene: TRBJ1-2; CDR3 DNA: TGTGCCAGCAGTTTGGGGGGGGCGCGGGGCTACACCTTC; CDR3 protein: CASSLGGARGYTF
clone size: .; V gene: TRBV28; D gene: .; J gene: TRBJ1-3; CDR3 DNA: TGTGCCAGCAGTTTAAGAGCGGGGGGAAACACCATATATTTT; CDR3 protein: CASSLRAGGNTIYF
clone size: once; V gene: TRBV10-1; D gene: .; J gene: TRBJ2-2; CDR3 DNA: TGCGCCAGCAGTGAGTCGGGGGAATGGAACACCGGGGAGCTGTTTTTT; CDR3 protein: CASSESGEWNTGELFF
clone size: .; V gene: TRBV5-1; D gene: TRBD2; J gene: TRBJ2-1; CDR3 DNA: TGCGCCAGCAGCGACGGACTAGCGGGCACCAATGAGCAGTTCTTC; CDR3 protein: CASSDGLAGTNEQFF
clone size: .; V gene: TRBV6-1; D gene: .; J gene: TRBJ2-7; CDR3 DNA: TGTGCCAGCAGTGAAAGACGCGGACAGAGGGCTTACGAGCAGTACTTC; CDR3 protein: CASSERRGQRAYEQYF
clone size: .; V gene: TRBV18; D gene: .; J gene: TRBJ1-2; CDR3 DNA: TGTGCCAGCTCAGGTGCCGGGGGTCGGAGCCTGGGCGGCTACACCTTC; CDR3 protein: CASSGAGGRSLGGYTF
clone size: .; V gene: TRBV18; D gene: .; J gene: TRBJ2-2; CDR3 DNA: TGTGCCAGCTCACCACGAGGGCTAGCGAACACCGGGGAGCTGTTTTTT; CDR3 protein: CASSPRGLANTGELFF
clone size: .; V gene: TRBV27; D gene: .; J gene: TRBJ2-3; CDR3 DNA: TGTGCCAGCAGATTCCGGGACAAGGCAGATACGCAGTATTTT; CDR3 protein: CASRFRDKADTQYF
clone size: .; V gene: TRBV2; D gene: .; J gene: TRBJ2-1; CDR3 DNA: TGTGCCAGTCGTGGAGGTGAGCAGTTCTTC; CDR3 protein: CASRGGEQFF
clone size: .; V gene: TRBV3-1/TRBV3-2; D gene: TRBD1; J gene: TRBJ1-2; CDR3 DNA: TGTGCCAGCAGCGAAAGGGGCAGGGGGGAAGGCTACACCTTC; CDR3 protein: CASSERGRGEGYTF
clone size: .; V gene: TRBV12-3/TRBV12-4; D gene: .; J gene: TRBJ2-7; CDR3 DNA: TGTGCCAGCAGTCCCGGCAGCACCTACGAGCAGTACTTC; CDR3 protein: CASSPGSTYEQYF
clone size: few; V gene: TRBV12-3/TRBV12-4; D gene: TRBD1; J gene: TRBJ1-1; CDR3 DNA: TGTGCCAGCAGCCAGCAGGGGGTCACTGAAGCTTTCTTT; CDR3 protein: CASSQQGVTEAFF
clone size: .; V gene: TRBV27; D gene: .; J gene: TRBJ2-3; CDR3 DNA: TGTGCCAGCAGCCGAAGGCGGGACACAGATACGCAGTATTTT; CDR3 protein: CASSRRRDTDTQYF
clone size: .; V gene: TRBV29-1; D gene: .; J gene: TRBJ2-7; CDR3 DNA: TGCAGCGTTACGACCAACTACGAGCAGTACTTC; CDR3 protein: CSVTTNYEQYF
clone size: .; V gene: TRBV2; D gene: .; J gene: TRBJ1-1; CDR3 DNA: TGTGCCAGCAGTGTTGCCCCTAGGGTGAACACTGAAGCTTTCTTT; CDR3 protein: CASSVAPRVNTEAFF
clone size: .; V gene: TRBV19; D gene: .; J gene: TRBJ1-5; CDR3 DNA: TGTGCCAGTAGTAACGGGTGGCATCAGCCCCAGCATTTT; CDR3 protein: CASSNGWHQPQHF
clone size: .; V gene: TRBV28; D gene: .; J gene: TRBJ2-7; CDR3 DNA: TGTGCCAGCAGTTTACCCTCGGCAGAGAGCTCCTACGAGCAGTACTTC; CDR3 protein: CASSLPSAESSYEQYF
clone size: .; V gene: TRBV9; D gene: TRBD1; J gene: TRBJ2-2; CDR3 DNA: TGTGCCAGCAGCCTATCAGGGGGCGAGAACACCGGGGAGCTGTTTTTT; CDR3 protein: CASSLSGGENTGELFF